This paragraph covers one T cell receptor beta chain sequence. Its antigen is as yet unknown. V trimming: 4 bases; J trimming: 3 bases; junction bases outside the gene matches: 3. CDR3 length equals 15 residues. The germline CDR1 and CDR2 sequences are SGHTA and FQGNSA. The sample is drawn from a study of vaccination effects on CD4 cells after COVID-19. Repertoires were generated with immunoSEQ multiplex PCR, while TCRdb's copy carries only in-frame clones and drops some. The sample consists of nearly 45,000 clones, approximately 70% of them appearing once. Whole-study results and caveats: Convalescent patients were scarce in the study, and it lacked early post-infection timepoints.

Before sequencing took place, the ViraFEST assay used viral peptide pools to expand antigen-specific CD4+ T cells. Culturing for more than 9 days preceded CD4+ T cell isolation. This person's SARS-CoV-2 infection, confirmed by PCR, occurred between March and December 2020. V usage is TRBV7-2 and J usage is TRBJ2-1; TRBD2 matches at 10 bases. This sequence originates from a human donor who had a prior SARS-CoV-2 infection. The specimen comprised CD4+ T cells from PBMCs cultured with a peptide pool, sampled before COVID-19 vaccination. CDR3 DNA sequence: TGTGCCAGCAGCTCCACTAGCGGGGTCTACAATGAGCAGTTCTTC. Translated: CASSSTSGVYNEQFF. Based on the CDR3 plus reference TRBV7-2 and TRBJ2-1, the full variable domain is GAGVSQSPSNKVTEKGKDVELRCDPISGHTALYWYRQSLGQGLEFLIYFQGNSAPDKSGLPSDRFSAERTGGSVSTLTIQRTQQEDSAVYLCASSSTSGVYNEQFFGPGTRLTVL.